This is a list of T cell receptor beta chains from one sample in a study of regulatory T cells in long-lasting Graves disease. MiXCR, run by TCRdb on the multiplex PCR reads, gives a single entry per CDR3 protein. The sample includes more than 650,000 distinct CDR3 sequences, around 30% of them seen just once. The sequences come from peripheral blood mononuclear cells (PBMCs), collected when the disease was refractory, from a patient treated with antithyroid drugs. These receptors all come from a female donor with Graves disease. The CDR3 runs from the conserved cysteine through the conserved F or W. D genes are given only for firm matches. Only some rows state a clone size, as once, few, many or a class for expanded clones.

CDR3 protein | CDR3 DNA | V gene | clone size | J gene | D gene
CASSLRQGGTGYTF | TGTGCCAGCAGCTTACGACAGGGTGGCACTGGCTACACCTTC | TRBV11-2 | many | TRBJ1-2 | TRBD1
CASSLDGRGTSEQYF | TGTGCCAGCAGCTTAGACGGGAGGGGAACTAGCGAGCAGTACTTC | TRBV7-2 | many | TRBJ2-7 | TRBD2
CAISESGWDRASYQPQHF | TGTGCCATCAGTGAGTCCGGGTGGGACAGGGCGTCATATCAGCCCCAGCATTTT | TRBV10-3 | NA | TRBJ1-5 | TRBD1
CASSGERGGEKYF | TGTGCCAGCAGTGGAGAGCGAGGGGGCGAAAAGTACTTC | TRBV6-1 | few | TRBJ2-5 | TRBD1
CASSLRRRGLGGGETEAFF | TGTGCCAGCAGCTTACGGCGCAGGGGGCTGGGAGGGGGCGAAACTGAAGCTTTCTTT | TRBV12-3/TRBV12-4 | NA | TRBJ1-1 | TRBD1
CSGGQGSSYNEQFF | TGCAGCGGAGGACAGGGGAGCTCCTACAATGAGCAGTTCTTC | TRBV29-1 | NA | TRBJ2-1 | TRBD1
CASSLTRRELAYEQYF | TGCGCCAGCAGCTTGACGAGGCGGGAACTAGCCTACGAGCAGTACTTC | TRBV5-1 | NA | TRBJ2-7 | NA
CASSNLRGPEQYF | TGCGCCAGCAGCAACCTCAGGGGGCCCGAGCAGTACTTC | TRBV5-1 | NA | TRBJ2-7 | TRBD1
CSGTSGMAQYF | TGCAGTGGGACTAGCGGGATGGCCCAGTACTTC | TRBV20-1 | NA | TRBJ2-5 | TRBD2
CASSSYVGVAYEQYF | TGTGCCAGCAGCTCGTACGTGGGTGTCGCCTACGAGCAGTACTTC | TRBV5-5 | NA | TRBJ2-7 | NA
CSASNRGMNTEAFF | TGCAGTGCTAGCAACCGGGGAATGAACACTGAAGCTTTCTTT | TRBV20-1 | few | TRBJ1-1 | NA
CASSLLDLQSYEQYF | TGTGCCAGCAGTTTATTAGATCTACAAAGCTACGAGCAGTACTTC | TRBV28 | NA | TRBJ2-7 | NA
CASSQTLGRTNTEAFF | TGTGCCAGCAGCCAAACTCTTGGCAGGACGAACACTGAAGCTTTCTTT | TRBV14 | NA | TRBJ1-1 | NA
CATSRDRGRLQETQYF | TGTGCCACCAGCAGAGATAGGGGGCGACTACAAGAGACCCAGTACTTC | TRBV15 | few | TRBJ2-5 | TRBD1
CAWSVPGGMETQYF | TGTGCCTGGAGTGTACCAGGAGGGATGGAGACCCAGTACTTC | TRBV30 | few | TRBJ2-5 | NA
CASRPGQDLYGYTF | TGTGCCAGCAGACCTGGACAGGACCTCTATGGCTACACCTTC | TRBV5-6 | few | TRBJ1-2 | TRBD1
CAWSPTGLGGEQYF | TGTGCCTGGAGTCCGACAGGGCTGGGAGGCGAGCAGTACTTC | TRBV30 | few | TRBJ2-7 | NA
CASKKTGSNEKLFF | TGTGCCAGCAAAAAGACAGGGTCTAATGAAAAACTGTTTTTT | TRBV12-3/TRBV12-4 | few | TRBJ1-4 | TRBD1
CASSSVPGQGQAGELFF | TGTGCCAGCAGCTCCGTCCCGGGACAGGGACAGGCCGGGGAGCTGTTTTTT | TRBV5-5 | NA | TRBJ2-2 | TRBD1
CASSLATGGTYEQYF | TGTGCCAGCAGCTTAGCGACGGGCGGAACCTACGAGCAGTACTTC | TRBV7-6 | many | TRBJ2-7 | NA
CASSGPGQGFQPQHF | TGTGCCAGCAGTGGACCGGGACAGGGCTTTCAGCCCCAGCATTTT | TRBV6-2/TRBV6-3 | NA | TRBJ1-5 | TRBD1
CASSQSGGYTF | TGTGCCAGCAGTCAGTCAGGTGGCTACACCTTC | TRBV12-3/TRBV12-4 | many | TRBJ1-2 | NA
CASSFRQVAGDNYGYTF | TGTGCCAGCAGTTTTCGACAGGTGGCTGGGGATAACTATGGCTACACCTTC | TRBV6-5 | NA | TRBJ1-2 | NA
CASSFTSGTYNEQFF | TGTGCCAGCAGTTTTACTAGCGGGACCTACAATGAGCAGTTCTTC | TRBV28 | NA | TRBJ2-1 | TRBD2
CASSLSPQLGGTEAFF | TGCGCCAGCAGCTTGAGTCCTCAACTAGGGGGCACTGAAGCTTTCTTT | TRBV5-1 | few | TRBJ1-1 | NA
CASSLWGGLSNQPQHF | TGTGCCAGCAGTTTATGGGGGGGCCTTAGCAATCAGCCCCAGCATTTT | TRBV28 | many | TRBJ1-5 | NA
CASSRLGPNYEQYF | TGTGCCAGCAGCCGCTTGGGCCCCAACTACGAGCAGTACTTC | TRBV14 | NA | TRBJ2-7 | NA
CASTHLSRRGAYEQYF | TGTGCCAGCACCCACCTATCTAGGCGGGGGGCCTACGAGCAGTACTTC | TRBV6-1 | few | TRBJ2-7 | TRBD2
CASSQRGQGLGEKLFF | TGTGCCAGCAGCCAACGCGGCCAGGGGCTAGGTGAAAAACTGTTTTTT | TRBV5-4 | NA | TRBJ1-4 | NA
CASRSGGGGSPLHF | TGTGCCAGCAGGTCTGGGGGCGGGGGCTCACCCCTCCACTTT | TRBV28 | few | TRBJ1-6 | NA
CASRSRDRTSYTF | TGTGCCAGCAGGAGCCGGGACCGCACTAGCTACACCTTC | TRBV28 | NA | TRBJ1-2 | NA
CASRGQGWDSPLHF | TGTGCCAGCAGGGGACAGGGTTGGGACTCACCCCTCCACTTT | TRBV12-3/TRBV12-4 | many | TRBJ1-6 | TRBD1
CASSSWTGAGNQPQHF | TGTGCCAGCAGTTCTTGGACAGGGGCAGGCAATCAGCCCCAGCATTTT | TRBV27 | NA | TRBJ1-5 | TRBD1
CASSLASGNTEAFF | TGTGCCAGCAGCTTAGCCTCGGGGAACACTGAAGCTTTCTTT | TRBV11-2 | NA | TRBJ1-1 | NA
CATSRTANQPQHF | TGTGCCACCAGCCGGACAGCAAATCAGCCCCAGCATTTT | TRBV15 | NA | TRBJ1-5 | NA
CASSFTGRASYEQYF | TGTGCCAGCAGTTTCACCGGGAGGGCCTCCTACGAGCAGTACTTC | TRBV27 | few | TRBJ2-7 | TRBD2